The 21 T cell receptor beta chains listed next were all sequenced from one sample in a study of blood T cell repertoires in COVID-19. Sequenced by immunoSEQ multiplex PCR; TCRdb stores in-frame clones only, minus some. Among about 370,000 clones listed, about 87% were seen once. Sequenced input: peripheral blood. These receptors were collected from a woman in her twenties or thirties with COVID-19, enrolled during active disease.

The chain employs TRBV3-1 (or the pseudogene TRBV3-2) and TRBJ2-7, with TRBD2 matching over 12 bases. Germline CDR1 reads LGHDT; CDR2 reads YNNKEL (reference sequence). CDR3 size: 14 residues. The ends lost 7 bases at V and 8 bases at J; junction bases unmatched: 9. The CDR3 region is CASTPTSGSTKQYF. In DNA form, the CDR3 reads TGTGCCAGCACCCCGACTAGCGGGAGTACGAAGCAGTACTTC.

V usage is TRBV2 and J usage is TRBJ1-4; D gene ambiguous. The CDR3 is made up of 13 amino acids. V dropped 3 bases and J dropped 5 bases, with 7 bases sitting between them. Germline lookup yields CDR1 SNHLY and CDR2 FYNNEI. CDR3 in amino acids: CASSDTGNEKLFF. CDR3 bases: TGTGCCAGCAGTGATACGGGGAATGAAAAACTGTTTTTT.

The chain combines TRBV6-2 or TRBV6-3 with TRBJ2-5; TRBD2 matches at 9 bases. This CDR3 region has 16 residues. In germline, CDR1 is MNHEY, CDR2 SVGEGT. The V gene end was trimmed by 0 bases and the J gene end by 4 bases; junction bases not matched to a gene: 6. The CDR3 reads CASSYSVVSGRETQYF. The CDR3, as DNA: TGTGCCAGCAGTTACTCCGTCGTTAGCGGGAGAGAGACCCAGTACTTC.

The CDR3 reads CASSQVLAGGDEQYF. As DNA, the CDR3 is TGTGCCAGCAGCCAGGTACTAGCGGGAGGGGACGAGCAGTACTTC. The rearrangement uses TRBV3-1 (or the pseudogene TRBV3-2) and TRBJ2-7; 13 bases fit TRBD2. CDR3 length: 15 residues. CDR1 LGHDT and CDR2 YNNKEL come from the germline V gene (reference sequence). The V gene end was trimmed by 3 bases and the J gene end by 5 bases; junction bases not matched to a gene: 4.

J is TRBJ2-2 and V is TRBV11-3; 8 bases are shared with TRBD2. CDR3 length: 15 amino acids. Germline loops: CDR1 SGHNT, CDR2 YENEEA. The V segment lost 3 bases and the J segment 7 bases; nucleotides outside the gene matches: 7. CDR3 nucleotides: TGTGCCAGCAGCTTCGGGACTAGTATCGGCGGGGAGCTGTTTTTT. This encodes CASSFGTSIGGELFF.

This clone was found once. The chain combines TRBV29-1 with TRBJ1-2; a weak D match, TRBD1 (6 bases). Trimming removed 6 bases at V and 1 base at J, with 21 bases between. CDR3 length: 16 amino acids. Germline loops: CDR1 SQVTM, CDR2 ANQGSEA. The CDR3 is CSVNDPQGTFNYGYTF. The CDR3 DNA follows: TGCAGCGTCAACGACCCCCAGGGGACCTTTAACTATGGCTACACCTTC.

This chain joins TRBV25-1 and TRBJ2-1; 7 bases are a match to TRBD2. This CDR3 spans 15 amino acids. Germline V gene lookup returns CDR1 MGHDK and CDR2 SYGVNS. After removal of 1 base from V and 2 bases from J, the junction contained 2 bases not matched to a gene. The CDR3 nucleotides read TGTGCCAGCAGTGAATTTGGGGGGGCCTACAATGAGCAGTTCTTC. The encoded protein is CASSEFGGAYNEQFF.

The gene calls are TRBV7-9 and TRBJ2-7; the match to TRBD1 covers 8 bases. CDR3 length: 15 residues. CDR1 and CDR2 from the germline V gene are SEHNR and FQNEAQ (reference sequence). The trim removed 3 bases at V and 6 bases at J, leaving 10 bases unmatched. CDR3 nucleotides: TGTGCCAGCAGCTTCCATACAGGGGGTAGAATCGAGCAGTACTTC. Protein: CASSFHTGGRIEQYF. Based on the CDR3 plus reference TRBV7-9 and TRBJ2-7, the full variable domain is DTGVSQNPRHKITKRGQNVTFRCDPISEHNRLYWYRQTLGQGPEFLTYFQNEAQLEKSRLLSDRFSAERPKGSFSTLEIQRTEQGDSAMYLCASSFHTGGRIEQYFGPGTRLTVT.

About this clone itself: The same CDR3 is also encoded by other DNA sequences in this sample. The CDR3 DNA sequence: TGCGCCAGTAGCCTCCCTACTCCCACCGGGGAGCTGTTTTTT. The encoded protein is CASSLPTPTGELFF. The chain recombines TRBV5-1 with TRBJ2-2; no reliable D call. CDR3 length: 14 residues. Trimming took off 8 bases at V and 4 bases at J, with 15 bases between the two ends. Germline V gene data show CDR1 as SGHRS and CDR2 as YFSETQ. Drawing the rest from reference TRBV5-1 and TRBJ2-2, the complete variable domain is KAGVTQTPRYLIKTRGQQVTLSCSPISGHRSVSWYQQTPGQGLQFLFEYFSETQRNKGNFPGRFSGRQFSNSRSEMNVSTLELGDSALYLCASSLPTPTGELFFGEGSRLTVL.

This chain uses TRBV7-9 with TRBJ2-7; 8 nucleotides line up with TRBD2. The CDR3 extends over 15 amino acids. Germline V gene sequence: CDR1 SEHNR, CDR2 FQNEAQ (reference sequence). The trim removed 1 base at V and 2 bases at J, leaving 4 bases unmatched. This chain's CDR3 is CASSLGGSGTYEQYF. The CDR3 coding sequence is TGTGCCAGCAGCTTAGGAGGTAGCGGGACCTACGAGCAGTACTTC.

This chain links TRBV27 with TRBJ2-7; tentative D call: TRBD2 (6 bases). Germline assignment: CDR1 MNHEY and CDR2 SMNVEV (reference sequence). The V end was cut by 2 bases, the J end by 3 bases, with 8 bases between. This CDR3 region has 13 residues. CDR3 coding DNA: TGTGCCAGCAGTTTAGGGGAGGACTACGAGCAGTACTTC. Residues: CASSLGEDYEQYF.

V is TRBV7-6 and J is TRBJ2-3; no firm D call. The germline V and J ends were trimmed by 1 base and 0 bases, with 11 bases remaining between them. The CDR3 extends over 16 amino acids. Germline CDR1 SGHVS, CDR2 FNYEAQ. DNA for the CDR3: TGTGCCAGCAGCTTAGTGCTACCGTTAAGCACAGATACGCAGTATTTT. Amino acid sequence: CASSLVLPLSTDTQYF.

The gene calls are TRBV2 and TRBJ2-7; D is possibly TRBD2 (6 bases). The V and J ends lost 2 bases and 3 bases respectively, with 14 bases between them. The germline V gene encodes CDR1 SNHLY and CDR2 FYNNEI. CDR3 length: 15 residues. DNA of the CDR3: TGTGCCAGCAGTGAAAAGGTAGCGGCTAACTACGAGCAGTACTTC. It yields the protein CASSEKVAANYEQYF.

The J gene is TRBJ2-5, the V gene TRBV27, with a tentative D call TRBD1 (6 bases). Trimming took off 5 bases at V and 0 bases at J, with 16 bases between the two ends. Germline CDR1 and CDR2: MNHEY and SMNVEV (reference sequence). The CDR3 is made up of 16 amino acids. This CDR3 is CASSPSGTSYQETQYF. The CDR3 DNA follows: TGTGCCAGCAGTCCATCCGGGACATCGTACCAAGAGACCCAGTACTTC.

The gene calls are TRBV9 and TRBJ1-2; 7 nucleotides line up with TRBD1. Trimming removed 7 bases from V and 4 bases from J; junction bases left unmatched: 4. The germline V gene encodes CDR1 SGDLS and CDR2 YYNGEE. This CDR3 is built from 12 residues. CDR3 sequence: CASWDRSYGYTF. CDR3 bases: TGTGCCAGCTGGGACAGATCCTATGGCTACACCTTC.

The rearrangement links TRBV7-2 to TRBJ2-2; 7 bases agree with TRBD1. CDR3 length equals 18 residues. After removal of 1 base from V and 6 bases from J, the junction contained 14 bases not matched to a gene. Germline V CDR1 and CDR2: SGHTA, FQGNSA. The CDR3 DNA is TGTGCCAGCAGCTTAGAGTTCGCGTCAGGGGGTCGTCCCGGGGAGCTGTTTTTT. The encoded protein is CASSLEFASGGRPGELFF. Filled out from reference TRBV7-2 and TRBJ2-2, the complete variable domain reads GAGVSQSPSNKVTEKGKDVELRCDPISGHTALYWYRQSLGQGLEFLIYFQGNSAPDKSGLPSDRFSAERTGGSVSTLTIQRTQQEDSAVYLCASSLEFASGGRPGELFFGEGSRLTVL.

The chain combines TRBV27 with TRBJ2-7, with 7 bases matching TRBD2. CDR1 MNHEY and CDR2 SMNVEV come from the germline V gene (reference sequence). Germline trimming cut 3 bases from V and 6 bases from J; bases unmatched to any gene: 8. CDR3 length equals 14 residues. CDR3 residues: CASSFGTGGFEQYF. The CDR3 DNA sequence: TGTGCCAGCAGTTTCGGGACGGGAGGCTTCGAGCAGTACTTC.

The rearrangement uses TRBV5-1 and TRBJ2-5; possible D gene TRBD1, 6 bases. CDR1 is SGHRS, CDR2 YFSETQ, per germline. There are 14 residues in the CDR3. The V end lost 4 bases, the J end lost 2 bases, and 12 bases lay between the germline ends. For the CDR3, the DNA is TGCGCCAGCAGCCCAGGGACAAGACAAGAGACCCAGTACTTC. It specifies CASSPGTRQETQYF.

The gene calls are TRBV7-2 and TRBJ2-7, with 7 bases identical to TRBD1. Germline CDR1 reads SGHTA; CDR2 reads FQGNSA. CDR3 length: 16 residues. Germline trimming cut 4 bases from V and 5 bases from J; bases unmatched to any gene: 14. CDR3 bases: TGTGCCAGCAGCTCAACACCCGACAGGGTCGAACACGAGCAGTACTTC. It yields the protein CASSSTPDRVEHEQYF.

This clone was picked up one time. The CDR3 bases are TGTGCCACCAGTGTTGGGGGCTCCACTGAAGCTTTCTTT. It translates to CATSVGGSTEAFF. This chain uses TRBV24-1 with TRBJ1-1; possibly TRBD1 for D (6 bases). CDR3 length equals 13 residues. Per germline, CDR1 KGHDR and CDR2 SFDVKD. V was shortened by 5 bases and J by 4 bases, with 10 bases between the two germline ends.

The CDR3 DNA is TGTGCCAGCAGCCATAGGACTAGCGGGACGTTCGCGAACACCGGGGAGCTGTTTTTT. It encodes CASSHRTSGTFANTGELFF. This chain joins TRBV3-1 (or the pseudogene TRBV3-2) and TRBJ2-2; 12 bases are shared with TRBD2. The germline CDR1 and CDR2 sequences are LGHDT and YNNKEL (reference sequence). V lost 3 bases, J lost 0 bases, and 8 bases stayed unmatched. The CDR3 extends over 19 amino acids.